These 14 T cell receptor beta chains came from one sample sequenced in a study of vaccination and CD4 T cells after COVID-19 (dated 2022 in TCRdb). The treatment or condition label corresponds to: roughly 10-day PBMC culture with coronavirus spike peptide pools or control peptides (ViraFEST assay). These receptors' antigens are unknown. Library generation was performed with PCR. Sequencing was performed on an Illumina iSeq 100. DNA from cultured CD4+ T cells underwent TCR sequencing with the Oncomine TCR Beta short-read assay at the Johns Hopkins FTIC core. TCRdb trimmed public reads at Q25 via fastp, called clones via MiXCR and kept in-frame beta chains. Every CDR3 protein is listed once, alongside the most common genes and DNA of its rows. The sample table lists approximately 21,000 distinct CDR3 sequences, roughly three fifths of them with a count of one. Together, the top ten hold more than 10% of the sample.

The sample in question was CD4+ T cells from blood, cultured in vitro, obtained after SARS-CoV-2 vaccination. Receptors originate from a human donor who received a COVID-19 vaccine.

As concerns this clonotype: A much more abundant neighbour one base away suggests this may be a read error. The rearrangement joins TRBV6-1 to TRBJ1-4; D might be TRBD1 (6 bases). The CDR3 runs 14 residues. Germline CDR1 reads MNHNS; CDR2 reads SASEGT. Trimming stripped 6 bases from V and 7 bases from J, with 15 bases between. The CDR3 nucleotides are TGTGCCAGCAGGGCAGGGGCTTTATGTGAAAAACTGTTTTTT. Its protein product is CASRAGALCEKLFF.

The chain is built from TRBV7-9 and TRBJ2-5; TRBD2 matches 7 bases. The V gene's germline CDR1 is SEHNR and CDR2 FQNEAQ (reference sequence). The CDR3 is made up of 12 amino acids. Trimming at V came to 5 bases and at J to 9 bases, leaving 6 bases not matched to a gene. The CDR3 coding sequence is TGTGCCAGCAGCACCGGACTAGTGGCCCAGTACTTC. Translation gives CASSTGLVAQYF.

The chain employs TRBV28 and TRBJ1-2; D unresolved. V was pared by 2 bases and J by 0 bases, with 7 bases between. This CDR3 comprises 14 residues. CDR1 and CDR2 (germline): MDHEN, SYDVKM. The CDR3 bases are TGTGCCAGCAGTTTAGTCAGGACTAACTATGGCTACACCTTC. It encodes CASSLVRTNYGYTF.

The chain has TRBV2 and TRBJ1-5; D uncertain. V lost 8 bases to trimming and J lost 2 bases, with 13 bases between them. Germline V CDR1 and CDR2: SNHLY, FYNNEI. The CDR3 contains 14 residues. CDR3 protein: CASSGRVGNQPQHF. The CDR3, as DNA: TGTGCCAGCTCCGGAAGGGTAGGCAATCAGCCCCAGCATTTT.

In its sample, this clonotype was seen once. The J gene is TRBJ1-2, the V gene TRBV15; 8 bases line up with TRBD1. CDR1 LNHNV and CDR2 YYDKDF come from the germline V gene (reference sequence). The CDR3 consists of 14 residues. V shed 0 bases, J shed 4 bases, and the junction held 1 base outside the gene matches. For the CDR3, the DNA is TGTGCCACCAGCAGAGAAACAGGGGGCTATGGCTACACCTTC. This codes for CATSRETGGYGYTF.

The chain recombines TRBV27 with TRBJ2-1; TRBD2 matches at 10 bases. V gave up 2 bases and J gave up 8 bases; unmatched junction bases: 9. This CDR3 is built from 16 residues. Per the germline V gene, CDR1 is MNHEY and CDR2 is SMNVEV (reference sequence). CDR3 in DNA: TGTGCCAGCAGTTTAAATAGCGGGGGGCGTGGGCATGAGCAGTTCTTC. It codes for CASSLNSGGRGHEQFF.

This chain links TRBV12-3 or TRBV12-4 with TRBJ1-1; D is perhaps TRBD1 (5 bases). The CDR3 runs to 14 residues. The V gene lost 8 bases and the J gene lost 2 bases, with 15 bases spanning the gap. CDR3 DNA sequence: TGTGCCAGCCTCGTGGGACTCGACAACACTGAAGCTTTCTTT. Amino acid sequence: CASLVGLDNTEAFF.

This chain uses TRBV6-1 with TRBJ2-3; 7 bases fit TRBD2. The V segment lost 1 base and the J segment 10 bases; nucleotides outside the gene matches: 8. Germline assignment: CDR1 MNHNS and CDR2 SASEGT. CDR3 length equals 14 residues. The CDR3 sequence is CASSEVSGRDSQYF. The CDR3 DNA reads TGTGCCAGCAGTGAAGTATCGGGGAGGGATTCGCAGTATTTT.

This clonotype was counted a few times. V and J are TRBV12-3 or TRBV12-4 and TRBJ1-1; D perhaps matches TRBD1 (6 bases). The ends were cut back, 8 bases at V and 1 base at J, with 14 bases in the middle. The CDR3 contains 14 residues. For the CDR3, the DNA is TGTGCCAGCCGCAGGGGCTTCGGGAACACTGAAGCTTTCTTT. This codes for CASRRGFGNTEAFF.

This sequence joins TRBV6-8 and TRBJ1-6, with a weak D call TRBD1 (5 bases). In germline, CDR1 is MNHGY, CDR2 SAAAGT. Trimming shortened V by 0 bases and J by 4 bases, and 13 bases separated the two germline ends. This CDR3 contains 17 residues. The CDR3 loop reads CASSYSSEGPYNSPLHF. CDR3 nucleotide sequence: TGTGCCAGCAGTTACTCGAGTGAGGGGCCATATAATTCACCCCTCCACTTT.

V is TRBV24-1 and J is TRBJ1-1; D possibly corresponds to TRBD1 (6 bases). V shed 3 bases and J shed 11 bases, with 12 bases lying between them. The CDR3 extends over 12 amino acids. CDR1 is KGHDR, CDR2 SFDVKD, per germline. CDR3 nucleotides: TGTGCCACCAGTGATACCCCAGGGGCGGCTTTCTTT. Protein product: CATSDTPGAAFF.

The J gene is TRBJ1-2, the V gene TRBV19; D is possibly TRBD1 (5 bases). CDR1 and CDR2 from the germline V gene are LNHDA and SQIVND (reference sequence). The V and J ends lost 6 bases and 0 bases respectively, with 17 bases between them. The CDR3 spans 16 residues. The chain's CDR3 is CASRVGGGQANYGYTF. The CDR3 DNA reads TGTGCCAGTAGGGTGGGGGGAGGCCAGGCTAACTATGGCTACACCTTC.

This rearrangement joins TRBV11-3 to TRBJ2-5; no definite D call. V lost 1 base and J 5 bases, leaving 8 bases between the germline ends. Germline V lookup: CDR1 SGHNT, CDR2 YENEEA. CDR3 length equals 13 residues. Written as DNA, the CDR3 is TGTGCCAGCAGCTTAGTTCAAACGGAGACCCAGTACTTC. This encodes CASSLVQTETQYF.

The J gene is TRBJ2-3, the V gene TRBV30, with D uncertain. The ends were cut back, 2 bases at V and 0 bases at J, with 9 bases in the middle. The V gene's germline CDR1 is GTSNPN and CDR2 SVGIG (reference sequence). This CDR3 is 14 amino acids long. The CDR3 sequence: CAWSRLGSTDTQYF. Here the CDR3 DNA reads TGTGCCTGGAGTAGACTGGGGAGCACAGATACGCAGTATTTT. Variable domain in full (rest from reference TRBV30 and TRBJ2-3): SQTIHQWPATLVQPVGSPLSLECTVEGTSNPNLYWYRQAAGRGLQLLFYSVGIGQISSEVPQNLSASRPQDRQFILSSKKLLLSDSGFYLCAWSRLGSTDTQYFGPGTRLTVL.